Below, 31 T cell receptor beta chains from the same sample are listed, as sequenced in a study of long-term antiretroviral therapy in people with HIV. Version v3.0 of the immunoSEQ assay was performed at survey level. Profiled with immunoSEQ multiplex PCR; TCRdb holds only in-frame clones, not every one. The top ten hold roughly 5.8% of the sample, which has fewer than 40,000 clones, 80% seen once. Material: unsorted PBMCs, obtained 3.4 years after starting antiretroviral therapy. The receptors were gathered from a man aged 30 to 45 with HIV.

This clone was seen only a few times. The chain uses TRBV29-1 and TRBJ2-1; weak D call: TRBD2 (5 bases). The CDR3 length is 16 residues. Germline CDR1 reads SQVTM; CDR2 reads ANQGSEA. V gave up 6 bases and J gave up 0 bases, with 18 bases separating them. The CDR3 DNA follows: TGCAGCGTCCCGACCGAGCGGATGAGCTCCTACAATGAGCAGTTCTTC. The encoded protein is CSVPTERMSSYNEQFF.

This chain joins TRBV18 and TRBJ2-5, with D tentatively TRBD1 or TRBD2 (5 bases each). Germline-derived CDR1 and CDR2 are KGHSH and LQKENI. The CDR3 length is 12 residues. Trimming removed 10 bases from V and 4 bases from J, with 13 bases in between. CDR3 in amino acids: CATRVGTETQYF. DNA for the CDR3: TGTGCCACCCGGGTAGGGACAGAGACCCAGTACTTC.

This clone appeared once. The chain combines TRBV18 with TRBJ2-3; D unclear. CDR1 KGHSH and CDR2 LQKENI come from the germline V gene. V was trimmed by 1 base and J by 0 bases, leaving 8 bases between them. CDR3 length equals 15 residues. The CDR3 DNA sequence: TGTGCCAGCTCACCACTGGAGTTGAGCACAGATACGCAGTATTTT. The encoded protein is CASSPLELSTDTQYF.

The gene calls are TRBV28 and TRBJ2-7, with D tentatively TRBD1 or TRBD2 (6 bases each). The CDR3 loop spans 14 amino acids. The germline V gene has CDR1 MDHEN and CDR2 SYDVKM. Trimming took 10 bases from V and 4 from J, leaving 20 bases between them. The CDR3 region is CATFEGGKGYEQYF. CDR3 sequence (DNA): TGTGCCACCTTCGAGGGGGGAAAGGGGTACGAGCAGTACTTC.

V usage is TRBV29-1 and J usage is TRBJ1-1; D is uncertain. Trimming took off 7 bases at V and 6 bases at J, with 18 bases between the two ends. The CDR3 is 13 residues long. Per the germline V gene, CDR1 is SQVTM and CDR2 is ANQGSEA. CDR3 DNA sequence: TGCAGCGCTGCCACCCCCGGTAGTGCTGAAGCTTTCTTT. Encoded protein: CSAATPGSAEAFF.

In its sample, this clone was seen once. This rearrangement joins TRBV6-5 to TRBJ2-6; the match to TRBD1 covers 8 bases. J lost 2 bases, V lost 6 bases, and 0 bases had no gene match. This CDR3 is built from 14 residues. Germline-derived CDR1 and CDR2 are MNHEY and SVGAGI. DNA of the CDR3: TGTGCCAGCAGGGACAGGGCTGGGGCCAACGTCCTGACTTTC. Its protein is CASRDRAGANVLTF.

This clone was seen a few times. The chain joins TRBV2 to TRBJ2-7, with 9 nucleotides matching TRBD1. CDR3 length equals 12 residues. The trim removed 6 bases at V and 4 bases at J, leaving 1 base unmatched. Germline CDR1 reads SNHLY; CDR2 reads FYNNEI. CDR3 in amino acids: CASRTGGYEQYF. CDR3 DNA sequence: TGTGCCAGCAGGACAGGGGGGTACGAGCAGTACTTC.

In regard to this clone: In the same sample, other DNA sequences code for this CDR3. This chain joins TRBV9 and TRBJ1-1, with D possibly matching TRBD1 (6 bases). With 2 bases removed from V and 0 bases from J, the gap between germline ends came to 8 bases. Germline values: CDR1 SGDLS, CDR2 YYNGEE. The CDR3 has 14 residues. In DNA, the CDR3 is TGTGCCAGCAGCGTTGGACAGCTGAACACTGAAGCTTTCTTT. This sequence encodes CASSVGQLNTEAFF.

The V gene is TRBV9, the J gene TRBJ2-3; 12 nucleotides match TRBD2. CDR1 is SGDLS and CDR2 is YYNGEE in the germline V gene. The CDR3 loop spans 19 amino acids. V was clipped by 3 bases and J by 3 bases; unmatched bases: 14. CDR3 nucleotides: TGTGCCAGCAGCGCCAGTCTACGGATCGGACTAGCGGGGACAGATACGCAGTATTTT. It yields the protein CASSASLRIGLAGTDTQYF.

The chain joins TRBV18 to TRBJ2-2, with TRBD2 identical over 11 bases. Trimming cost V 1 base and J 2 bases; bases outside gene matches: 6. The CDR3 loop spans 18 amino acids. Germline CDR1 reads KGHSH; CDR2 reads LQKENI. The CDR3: CASSPLSSGRTNTGELFF. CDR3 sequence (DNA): TGTGCCAGCTCACCACTCTCTAGCGGGAGGACCAACACCGGGGAGCTGTTTTTT.

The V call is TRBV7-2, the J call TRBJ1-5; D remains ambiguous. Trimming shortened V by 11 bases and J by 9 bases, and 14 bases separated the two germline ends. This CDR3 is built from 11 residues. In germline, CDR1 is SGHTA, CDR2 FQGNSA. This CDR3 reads CAVGVEGPQHF. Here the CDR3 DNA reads TGTGCCGTCGGGGTAGAGGGGCCCCAGCATTTT.

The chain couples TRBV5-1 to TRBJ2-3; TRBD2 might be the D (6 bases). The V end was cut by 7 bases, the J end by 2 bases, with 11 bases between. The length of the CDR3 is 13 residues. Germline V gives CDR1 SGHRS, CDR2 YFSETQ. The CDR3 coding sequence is TGCGCCAGCGGTCGGAGGGTCACAGATACGCAGTATTTT. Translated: CASGRRVTDTQYF.

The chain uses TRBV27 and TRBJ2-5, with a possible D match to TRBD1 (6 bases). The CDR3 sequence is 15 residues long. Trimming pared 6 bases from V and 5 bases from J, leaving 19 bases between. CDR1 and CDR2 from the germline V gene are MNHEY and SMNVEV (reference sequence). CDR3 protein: CASRANRDRTETQYF. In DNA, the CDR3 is TGTGCCAGCAGAGCAAACAGGGACCGAACGGAGACCCAGTACTTC.

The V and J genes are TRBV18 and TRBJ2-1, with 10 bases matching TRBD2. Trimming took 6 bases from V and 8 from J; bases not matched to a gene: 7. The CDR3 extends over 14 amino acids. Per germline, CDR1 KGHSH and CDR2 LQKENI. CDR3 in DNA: TGTGCCAGCTCTCAGCTAGCGGGGGACCATGAGCAGTTCTTC. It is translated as CASSQLAGDHEQFF.

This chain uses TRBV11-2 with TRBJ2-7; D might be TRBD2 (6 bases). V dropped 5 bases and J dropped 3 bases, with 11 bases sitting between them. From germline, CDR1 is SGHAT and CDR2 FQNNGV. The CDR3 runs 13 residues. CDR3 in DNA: TGTGCCAGCAGCCCCCCCGGGGGCTACGAGCAGTACTTC. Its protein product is CASSPPGGYEQYF.

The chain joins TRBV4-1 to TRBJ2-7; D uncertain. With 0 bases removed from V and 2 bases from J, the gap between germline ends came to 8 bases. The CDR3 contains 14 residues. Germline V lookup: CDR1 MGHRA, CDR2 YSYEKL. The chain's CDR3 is CASSQDPGAYEQYF. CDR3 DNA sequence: TGCGCCAGCAGCCAAGATCCTGGGGCCTACGAGCAGTACTTC.

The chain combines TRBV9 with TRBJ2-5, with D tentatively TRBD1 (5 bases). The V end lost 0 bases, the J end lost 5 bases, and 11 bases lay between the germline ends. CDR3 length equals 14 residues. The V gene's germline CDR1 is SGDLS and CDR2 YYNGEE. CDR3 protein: CASSVGQGIETQYF. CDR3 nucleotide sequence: TGTGCCAGCAGCGTAGGCCAGGGAATCGAGACCCAGTACTTC.

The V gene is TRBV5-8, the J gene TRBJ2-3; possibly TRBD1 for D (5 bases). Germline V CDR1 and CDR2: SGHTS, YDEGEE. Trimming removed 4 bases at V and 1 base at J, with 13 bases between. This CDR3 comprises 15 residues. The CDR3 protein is CASSMGRLGTDTQYF. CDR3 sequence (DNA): TGTGCCAGCAGCATGGGGCGGCTTGGCACAGATACGCAGTATTTT.

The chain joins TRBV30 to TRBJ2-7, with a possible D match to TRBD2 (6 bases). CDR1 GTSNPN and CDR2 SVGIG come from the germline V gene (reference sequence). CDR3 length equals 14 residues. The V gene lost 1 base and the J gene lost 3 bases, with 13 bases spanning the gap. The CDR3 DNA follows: TGTGCCTGGAGTGACCGGACTAACTACTACGAGCAGTACTTC. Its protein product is CAWSDRTNYYEQYF.

CDR3 residues: CSVELAGGFYEQYF. In DNA form, the CDR3 reads TGCAGCGTTGAACTAGCGGGAGGATTCTACGAGCAGTACTTC. The rearrangement links TRBV29-1 to TRBJ2-7; TRBD2 matches 11 bases. Looked up from germline, CDR1 is SQVTM and CDR2 is ANQGSEA. This CDR3 is built from 14 residues. J lost 3 bases, V lost 2 bases, and 3 bases had no gene match.

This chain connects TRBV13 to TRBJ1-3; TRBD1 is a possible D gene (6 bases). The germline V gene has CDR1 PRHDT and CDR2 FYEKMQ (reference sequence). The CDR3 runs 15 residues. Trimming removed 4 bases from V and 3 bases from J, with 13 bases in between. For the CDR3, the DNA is TGTGCCAGCAGCTCCTCACAGGGTTTTGGAAACACCATATATTTT. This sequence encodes CASSSSQGFGNTIYF.

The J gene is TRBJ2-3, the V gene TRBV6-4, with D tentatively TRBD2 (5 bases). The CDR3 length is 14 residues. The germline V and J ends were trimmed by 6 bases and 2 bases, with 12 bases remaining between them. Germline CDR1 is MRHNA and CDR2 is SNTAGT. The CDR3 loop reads CASSEEAHTDTQYF. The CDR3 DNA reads TGTGCCAGCAGCGAGGAGGCACACACAGATACGCAGTATTTT.

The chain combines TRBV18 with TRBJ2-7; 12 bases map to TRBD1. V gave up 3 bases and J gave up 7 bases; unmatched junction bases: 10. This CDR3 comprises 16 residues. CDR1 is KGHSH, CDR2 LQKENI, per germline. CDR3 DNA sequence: TGTGCCAGCTCACCGAGTACCGGGACAGGGGGCCAGGAGCAGTACTTC. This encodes CASSPSTGTGGQEQYF.

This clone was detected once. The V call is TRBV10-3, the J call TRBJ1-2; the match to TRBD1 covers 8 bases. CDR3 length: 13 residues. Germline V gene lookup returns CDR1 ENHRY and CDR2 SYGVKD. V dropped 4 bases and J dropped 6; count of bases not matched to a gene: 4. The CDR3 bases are TGTGCCATCAGTGCCGGACAGGGAAATGGCTACACCTTC. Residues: CAISAGQGNGYTF.

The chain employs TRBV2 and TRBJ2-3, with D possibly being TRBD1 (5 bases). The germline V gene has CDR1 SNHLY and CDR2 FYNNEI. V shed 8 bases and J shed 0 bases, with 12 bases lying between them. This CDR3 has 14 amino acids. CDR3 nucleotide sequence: TGTGCCAGCGAGGTAGGGGATAGCACAGATACGCAGTATTTT. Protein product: CASEVGDSTDTQYF.

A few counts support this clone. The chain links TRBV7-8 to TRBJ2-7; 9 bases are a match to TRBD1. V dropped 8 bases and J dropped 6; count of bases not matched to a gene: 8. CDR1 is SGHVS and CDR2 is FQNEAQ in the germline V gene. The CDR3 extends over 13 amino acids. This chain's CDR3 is CASGQDRGIEQYF. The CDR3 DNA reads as TGTGCCAGCGGGCAGGACAGGGGCATCGAGCAGTACTTC. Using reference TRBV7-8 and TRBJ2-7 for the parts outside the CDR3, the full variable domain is GAGVSQSPRYKVAKRGQDVALRCDPISGHVSLFWYQQALGQGPEFLTYFQNEAQLDKSGLPSDRFFAERPEGSVSTLKIQRTQQEDSAVYLCASGQDRGIEQYFGPGTRLTVT.

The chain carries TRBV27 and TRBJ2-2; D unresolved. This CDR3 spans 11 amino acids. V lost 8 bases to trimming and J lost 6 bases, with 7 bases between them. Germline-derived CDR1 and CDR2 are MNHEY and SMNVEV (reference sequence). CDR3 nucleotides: TGTGCCAGCCTCGGTCCCGGGGAGCTGTTTTTT. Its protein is CASLGPGELFF.

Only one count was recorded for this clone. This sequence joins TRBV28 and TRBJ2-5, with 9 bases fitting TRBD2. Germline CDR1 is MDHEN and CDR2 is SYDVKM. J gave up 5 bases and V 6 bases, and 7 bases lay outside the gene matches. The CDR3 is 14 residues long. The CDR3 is CASRLAGRVETQYF. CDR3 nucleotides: TGTGCCAGCAGGCTAGCGGGAAGGGTGGAGACCCAGTACTTC.

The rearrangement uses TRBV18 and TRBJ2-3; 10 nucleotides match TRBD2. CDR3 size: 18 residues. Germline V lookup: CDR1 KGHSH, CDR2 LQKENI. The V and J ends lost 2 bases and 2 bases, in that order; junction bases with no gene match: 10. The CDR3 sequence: CASSPFGIAGGSTDTQYF. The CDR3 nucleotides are TGTGCCAGCTCACCATTCGGGATAGCGGGAGGATCCACAGATACGCAGTATTTT.

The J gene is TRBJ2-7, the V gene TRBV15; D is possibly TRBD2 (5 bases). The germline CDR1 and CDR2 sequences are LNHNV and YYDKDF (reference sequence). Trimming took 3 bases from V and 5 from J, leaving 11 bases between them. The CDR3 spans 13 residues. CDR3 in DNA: TGTGCCACCAGCAGTTTTTTGGAGGACGAGCAGTACTTC. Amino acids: CATSSFLEDEQYF.

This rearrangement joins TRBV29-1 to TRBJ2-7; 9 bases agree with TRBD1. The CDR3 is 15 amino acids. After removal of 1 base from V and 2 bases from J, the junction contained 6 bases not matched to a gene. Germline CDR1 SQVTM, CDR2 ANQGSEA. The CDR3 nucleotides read TGCAGCGTTGAAGGGGGACAGGGAGGACCCTACGAGCAGTACTTC. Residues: CSVEGGQGGPYEQYF.